This T cell receptor (beta chain) was captured in a study of siplizumab effects on memory and regulatory T cells. General study results and limits: Naive T cells apparently outstripped memory cells in diversity and seemed major alloresponse contributors. Relative to controls at roughly 30%, mappable alloreactive CD4+ clones exhibited a mean Treg-derived proportion of less than 70% with siplizumab. Proliferating Tregs from siplizumab cultures lacked functional confirmation of suppression.

There are 14 residues in the CDR3. Germline V gives CDR1 WNHNN, CDR2 SYGVQD (reference sequence). TCRdb's table, derived via immunoSEQ multiplex PCR, lists solely in-frame clones and lacks some. The sample includes 100,000 or so clones, about 91% of them seen just once. Concerning this clone itself: Its antigen is unidentified.

Sequenced input: CD4+ T cells sorted from blood. This clonotype originated in a human donor in good health. This chain links TRBV10-1 with TRBJ2-5; D unresolved. The DNA end lines up better with TRBJ2-7; the J call may be wrong. CDR3 sequence (DNA): TGCGCCAATACCGAAGGGCAGATCAGCTACGAGCAGTACTTC. As protein: CANTEGQISYEQYF.